A single sample is the source of the 14 T cell receptor beta chains below, sequenced in a study of blood T cell repertoires in COVID-19. Clones were sequenced by immunoSEQ multiplex PCR, and TCRdb holds only the in-frame ones, with some missing. The repertoire holds 130,000 or so clones, with about nine tenths as singletons. Source material: peripheral blood. The receptors come from a man aged 50 to 59 with active COVID-19.

The chain combines TRBV27 with TRBJ1-5, with D tentatively TRBD1 (5 bases). The CDR3 loop spans 13 amino acids. CDR1 and CDR2 from the germline V gene are MNHEY and SMNVEV (reference sequence). V dropped 5 bases and J dropped 2 bases, with 7 bases sitting between them. The CDR3 loop is CASSQGRNQPQHF. CDR3 nucleotides: TGTGCCAGCAGTCAGGGCCGCAATCAGCCCCAGCATTTT.

The chain is built from TRBV5-6 and TRBJ2-6; D perhaps matches TRBD2 (5 bases). In germline, CDR1 is SGHDT, CDR2 YYEEEE. The CDR3 covers 17 residues. V was shortened by 0 bases and J by 1 base, with 11 bases between the two germline ends. CDR3 sequence reads: CASSLVRADSGANVLTF. CDR3 nucleotides: TGTGCCAGCAGCTTGGTGCGGGCAGATTCTGGGGCCAACGTCCTGACTTTC. Variable domain in full (rest from reference TRBV5-6 and TRBJ2-6): DAGVTQSPTHLIKTRGQQVTLRCSPKSGHDTVSWYQQALGQGPQFIFQYYEEEERQRGNFPDRFSGHQFPNYSSELNVNALLLGDSALYLCASSLVRADSGANVLTFGAGSRLTVL.

The V gene is TRBV5-1, the J gene TRBJ1-4, with D possibly TRBD1 on 5 matching bases. The CDR3 sequence is 17 residues long. The germline V gene has CDR1 SGHRS and CDR2 YFSETQ. Between the trimmed V and J ends, which lost 4 bases and 1 base, there was a span of 17 bases. The CDR3 sequence is CASSPQSRGGTNEKLFF. CDR3 DNA sequence: TGCGCCAGCAGCCCACAGTCCCGCGGGGGAACTAATGAAAAACTGTTTTTT.

The rearrangement links TRBV9 to TRBJ1-2, with 11 bases aligning to TRBD1. Unmatched junction bases numbered 4, after V lost 3 bases and J lost 0 bases. Germline CDR1 reads SGDLS; CDR2 reads YYNGEE. This CDR3 contains 16 residues. The CDR3 DNA follows: TGTGCCAGCAGCGGGACAGGGGGCCTAGCTAACTATGGCTACACCTTC. This codes for CASSGTGGLANYGYTF.

V usage is TRBV11-2 and J usage is TRBJ2-7; possibly TRBD1 for D (6 bases). V lost 1 base and J 2 bases, leaving 12 bases between the germline ends. The CDR3 sequence is 15 residues long. From germline, CDR1 is SGHAT and CDR2 FQNNGV. The CDR3: CASSLGLAGAYEQYF. The CDR3 region has the DNA TGTGCCAGCAGCTTAGGATTGGCAGGGGCCTACGAGCAGTACTTC.

The chain uses TRBV9 and TRBJ2-1; TRBD2 might be the D (6 bases). Between the trimmed V and J ends, which lost 3 bases and 7 bases, there was a span of 11 bases. CDR1 SGDLS and CDR2 YYNGEE come from the germline V gene. This CDR3 has 13 amino acids. The DNA of the CDR3 is TGTGCCAGCAGCGCGGGGGTGGGAAATGAGCAGTTCTTC. Translating gives CASSAGVGNEQFF.

The J gene is TRBJ1-6, the V gene TRBV30; tentative D call: TRBD1 (6 bases). The CDR3 has 14 amino acids. Per germline, CDR1 GTSNPN and CDR2 SVGIG (reference sequence). Trimming removed 0 bases at V and 6 bases at J, with 9 bases between. As DNA, the CDR3 is TGTGCCTGGAGTGTAGTAGGGGGTAATTCACCCCTCCACTTT. This sequence encodes CAWSVVGGNSPLHF.

The chain combines TRBV25-1 with TRBJ1-1; a possible D gene is TRBD1 (5 bases). Trimming left V 7 bases short and J 6 bases short, with 15 bases between. This CDR3 region has 13 residues. CDR1 is MGHDK and CDR2 is SYGVNS in the germline V gene. In DNA, the CDR3 is TGTGCCAGCACCCAGTGGGGGGTTCCTGAAGCTTTCTTT. It translates to CASTQWGVPEAFF.

This chain connects TRBV6-5 to TRBJ1-2; TRBD1 aligns across 9 bases. J gave up 5 bases and V 8 bases, and 9 bases lay outside the gene matches. Germline-derived CDR1 and CDR2 are MNHEY and SVGAGI. The CDR3 totals 14 residues. The CDR3 DNA sequence: TGTGCCAGCGGGCCACAGGGGGCACTTTATGGCTACACCTTC. Translating it yields CASGPQGALYGYTF.

The rearrangement uses TRBV2 and TRBJ2-2; TRBD2 matches at 7 bases. Germline CDR1 is SNHLY and CDR2 is FYNNEI. V lost 6 bases and J lost 5; bases outside the gene matches: 12. The CDR3 extends over 16 amino acids. The CDR3 DNA reads TGTGCCAGCAGGGTTGGGAGCGGGAAATGGACCGGGGAGCTGTTTTTT. Translating gives CASRVGSGKWTGELFF.

The genes are TRBV6-6 and TRBJ2-2; 7 bases fit TRBD2. Trimming took 6 bases from V and 8 from J; bases not matched to a gene: 12. Germline-derived CDR1 and CDR2 are MNHNY and SVGAGI (reference sequence). The CDR3 totals 15 residues. CDR3 DNA sequence: TGTGCCAGCAGGGTCCCTAGCGGTGGAGGGGGGGAGCTGTTTTTT. This translates into CASRVPSGGGGELFF.

V and J are TRBV4-1 and TRBJ2-3; 9 bases match TRBD2. The CDR3 runs 17 residues. V lost 0 bases and J lost 2; bases outside the gene matches: 6. Germline V lookup: CDR1 MGHRA, CDR2 YSYEKL. The CDR3 spells CASSQDPAGGYTDTQYF. The CDR3 DNA reads as TGCGCCAGCAGCCAAGATCCAGCGGGGGGATACACAGATACGCAGTATTTT.

J is TRBJ1-6 and V is TRBV10-3; 10 positions agree with TRBD1. The V gene's germline CDR1 is ENHRY and CDR2 SYGVKD. Trimming took 10 bases from V and 9 from J; bases not matched to a gene: 9. CDR3 size: 14 residues. In nucleotides, the CDR3 is TGTGCCACCGACAGGGGGCGACGAGGTTCACCCCTCCACTTT. Protein: CATDRGRRGSPLHF.

The chain couples TRBV7-9 to TRBJ2-1, with 9 bases fitting TRBD2. Germline V CDR1 and CDR2: SEHNR, FQNEAQ (reference sequence). This CDR3 has 16 amino acids. J gave up 2 bases and V 1 base, and 3 bases lay outside the gene matches. The CDR3 spells CASSLGRGGPYNEQFF. The CDR3 bases are TGTGCCAGCAGCTTAGGGCGGGGGGGACCCTACAATGAGCAGTTCTTC.